These 14 T cell receptor beta chains were all obtained from the same sample, sequenced in a study of blood T cell repertoires in COVID-19. TCRdb's table, derived via immunoSEQ multiplex PCR, lists solely in-frame clones and lacks some. The sample shows about 190,000 clones, about 86% of them seen only once. Sequences were obtained from peripheral blood. These receptors all stem from a man under 40 with active or convalescent COVID-19.

The rearrangement links TRBV7-6 to TRBJ2-3, with 9 positions matching TRBD2. Germline V gene data show CDR1 as SGHVS and CDR2 as FNYEAQ. After removal of 1 base from V and 1 base from J, the junction contained 0 bases not matched to a gene. The CDR3 loop spans 15 amino acids. The CDR3, as DNA: TGTGCCAGCAGCTTAGGCGGGGGGGGCACAGATACGCAGTATTTT. Its translation is CASSLGGGGTDTQYF.

This clone came up once. The rearrangement joins TRBV18 to TRBJ1-2, with 7 bases fitting TRBD1. The CDR3 runs to 16 residues. Trimming cost V 6 bases and J 5 bases; bases outside gene matches: 15. Germline CDR1 and CDR2: KGHSH and LQKENI. Here the CDR3 reads CASSLRSEGARYGYTF. CDR3 nucleotides: TGTGCCAGCTCCCTTCGATCGGAGGGGGCGCGTTATGGCTACACCTTC.

CDR3 coding DNA: TGCGCCAGCAGCTTGGGGCCCACAGGCGACGGGTCACCCCTCCACTTT. Translated: CASSLGPTGDGSPLHF. The chain is built from TRBV5-1 and TRBJ1-6, with a tentative D call TRBD1 (5 bases). Germline-derived CDR1 and CDR2 are SGHRS and YFSETQ. V was shortened by 0 bases and J by 10 bases, with 17 bases between the two germline ends. This CDR3 is 16 amino acids long.

The V call is TRBV5-1, the J call TRBJ2-3, with 15 bases that match TRBD2. CDR3 length equals 17 residues. V was pared by 0 bases and J by 5 bases, with 4 bases of the junction left unmatched. Germline loops: CDR1 SGHRS, CDR2 YFSETQ. The CDR3 region is CASSLEGLAGGVDTQYF. The CDR3 coding sequence is TGCGCCAGCAGCTTGGAGGGACTAGCGGGGGGTGTAGATACGCAGTATTTT.

This clone was observed once. The rearrangement links TRBV4-3 to TRBJ2-5; 11 bases align to TRBD2. The CDR3 contains 17 residues. Per the germline V gene, CDR1 is LGHNA and CDR2 is YSLEER. With V trimmed by 1 base and J by 0 bases, 4 bases remained unmatched. The CDR3 nucleotides are TGCGCCAGCAGCCAAGCCTCTAGCGGGAGGTACCAAGAGACCCAGTACTTC. Protein product: CASSQASSGRYQETQYF.

The chain recombines TRBV9 with TRBJ2-5, with D possibly being TRBD2 (6 bases). Germline loops: CDR1 SGDLS, CDR2 YYNGEE. The CDR3 totals 14 residues. The V end was cut by 0 bases, the J end by 5 bases, with 11 bases between. CDR3 protein: CASSVEGRLETQYF. The CDR3 bases are TGTGCCAGCAGCGTAGAGGGGAGGCTGGAGACCCAGTACTTC.

Written as DNA, the CDR3 is TGTGCCAGTAGTGGGTCGGGACAGGGAGTTTTAGAGCAGTACTTC. This encodes CASSGSGQGVLEQYF. The genes are TRBV19 and TRBJ2-7, with 9 bases aligning to TRBD1. CDR3 length: 15 amino acids. Germline-derived CDR1 and CDR2 are LNHDA and SQIVND (reference sequence). Unmatched junction bases numbered 12, after V lost 5 bases and J lost 7 bases.

The V gene is TRBV29-1, the J gene TRBJ1-2; 9 bases align to TRBD1. The length of the CDR3 is 14 residues. In germline, CDR1 is SQVTM, CDR2 ANQGSEA. Trimming removed 1 base from V and 5 bases from J; junction bases left unmatched: 5. The CDR3 bases are TGCAGCGTTGAAGGGGACAGGGACCAGTATGGCTACACCTTC. This codes for CSVEGDRDQYGYTF. Full variable domain (rest looked up from reference TRBV29-1 and TRBJ1-2): SAVISQKPSRDICQRGTSLTIQCQVDSQVTMMFWYRQQPGQSLTLIATANQGSEATYESGFVIDKFPISRPNLTFSTLTVSNMSPEDSSIYLCSVEGDRDQYGYTFGSGTRLTVV.

The chain has TRBV6-5 and TRBJ1-1; D might be TRBD1 (6 bases). The CDR3 covers 15 residues. V was trimmed by 7 bases and J by 3 bases, leaving 18 bases between them. Germline loops: CDR1 MNHEY, CDR2 SVGAGI. The DNA of the CDR3 is TGTGCCAGCACCCGTGGTGAAGGGGGTGACACTGAAGCTTTCTTT. It is translated as CASTRGEGGDTEAFF.

The V gene is TRBV7-8, the J gene TRBJ2-7, with D perhaps matching TRBD1 (5 bases). Trimming took 3 bases from V and 3 from J, leaving 12 bases between them. The CDR3 contains 14 residues. Germline assignment: CDR1 SGHVS and CDR2 FQNEAQ. CDR3: CASSFDFTGYEQYV. For the CDR3, the DNA is TGTGCCAGCAGCTTTGACTTTACAGGCTACGAGCAGTACGTC.

The chain has TRBV18 and TRBJ1-2, with TRBD1 identical over 9 bases. J gave up 3 bases and V 2 bases, and 10 bases lay outside the gene matches. CDR1 is KGHSH and CDR2 is LQKENI in the germline V gene. The CDR3 sequence is 17 residues long. CDR3 in DNA: TGTGCCAGCTCACCAGTTGACAGGGGGTTCCACTACTATGGCTACACCTTC. Encoded protein: CASSPVDRGFHYYGYTF.

The rearrangement links TRBV27 to TRBJ2-7, with D possibly TRBD1 on 5 matching bases. Germline CDR1 reads MNHEY; CDR2 reads SMNVEV (reference sequence). With 0 bases removed from V and 2 bases from J, the gap between germline ends came to 8 bases. The CDR3 loop spans 14 amino acids. Here the CDR3 DNA reads TGTGCCAGCAGTTTATCGGACAACACCTACGAGCAGTACTTC. It codes for CASSLSDNTYEQYF.

This clone appeared a single time. The chain links TRBV27 to TRBJ1-2; 9 nucleotides match TRBD1. CDR1 is MNHEY and CDR2 is SMNVEV in the germline V gene (reference sequence). Trimming cost V 8 bases and J 8 bases; bases outside gene matches: 6. The CDR3 has 12 amino acids. In nucleotides, the CDR3 is TGTGCCAGCCGGGACAGGGAGTCAGGCTACACCTTC. Its protein is CASRDRESGYTF.

J is TRBJ2-3 and V is TRBV2; 10 nucleotides align to TRBD2. The ends lost 8 bases at V and 4 bases at J; junction bases unmatched: 6. CDR1 is SNHLY, CDR2 FYNNEI, per germline. The CDR3 loop spans 14 amino acids. This CDR3 is CASGASGGADTQYF. CDR3 in DNA: TGTGCCAGCGGGGCTAGCGGGGGTGCAGATACGCAGTATTTT.